These 26 T cell receptor beta chains were all obtained from the same sample, sequenced in a study of cytomegalovirus exposure and HLA in healthy donors. PCR employed 60 Vbeta and 13 Jbeta primers. Sequenced by immunoSEQ multiplex PCR; TCRdb stores in-frame clones only, minus some. The repertoire includes approximately 110,000 clones, 60% to 80% of them detected once, and about 3.5% sits in the top ten. Material for sequencing was PBMCs. Every receptor here comes from a man aged 30-40 years in good health and CMV-seronegative.

This clone is a singleton in its sample. V usage is TRBV19 and J usage is TRBJ1-5, with 9 bases aligning to TRBD1. CDR1 LNHDA and CDR2 SQIVND come from the germline V gene (reference sequence). The CDR3 is 21 amino acids. The V and J ends lost 2 bases and 3 bases, in that order; junction bases with no gene match: 20. DNA of the CDR3: TGTGCCAGTAGTATATGGGGGGGCGGACAGGGGTACTTCGGGCACAATCAGCCCCAGCATTTT. Translating it yields CASSIWGGGQGYFGHNQPQHF.

The chain couples TRBV5-1 to TRBJ2-3; 11 positions agree with TRBD2. The CDR3 totals 16 residues. Germline CDR1 is SGHRS and CDR2 is YFSETQ. The ends lost 0 bases at V and 4 bases at J; junction bases unmatched: 4. This CDR3 reads CASSLALAGGPDTQYF. As DNA, the CDR3 is TGCGCCAGCAGCTTGGCCTTAGCGGGAGGGCCAGATACGCAGTATTTT.

The chain joins TRBV19 to TRBJ2-1, with D possibly matching TRBD1 (8 bases). Germline V CDR1 and CDR2: LNHDA, SQIVND (reference sequence). The CDR3 length is 14 residues. V lost 5 bases and J lost 9, with 17 bases in between. CDR3 amino acids: CASSDHRGEGEQFF. CDR3 in DNA: TGTGCCAGTAGTGACCACAGGGGGGAGGGTGAGCAGTTCTTC.

This chain uses TRBV29-1 with TRBJ2-2, with TRBD1 matching 7 bases. The CDR3 runs to 13 residues. Per the germline V gene, CDR1 is SQVTM and CDR2 is ANQGSEA. V shed 5 bases, J shed 1 base, and the junction held 1 base outside the gene matches. The chain's CDR3 is CSVWTGNTGELFF. As DNA, the CDR3 is TGCAGCGTTTGGACAGGGAACACCGGGGAGCTGTTTTTT.

The chain has TRBV10-3 and TRBJ1-2; 10 bases map to TRBD1. The CDR3 is made up of 13 amino acids. Per the germline V gene, CDR1 is ENHRY and CDR2 is SYGVKD. V trimming: 6 bases; J trimming: 7 bases; junction bases outside the gene matches: 5. The CDR3 sequence is CAISQTGGGGYTF. Written as DNA, the CDR3 is TGTGCCATCAGCCAGACAGGGGGCGGTGGCTACACCTTC.

The V and J genes are TRBV10-3 and TRBJ2-5, with 9 bases identical to TRBD1. CDR3 size: 14 residues. V lost 5 bases to trimming and J lost 3 bases; unmatched junction nucleotides: 4. Germline loops: CDR1 ENHRY, CDR2 SYGVKD. The CDR3 sequence is CAISSTGGEETQYF. The CDR3, as DNA: TGTGCCATCAGTTCTACAGGGGGCGAAGAGACCCAGTACTTC.

The V gene is TRBV30, the J gene TRBJ1-2; weak D call: TRBD1 (6 bases). CDR3 size: 14 residues. The germline V gene has CDR1 GTSNPN and CDR2 SVGIG (reference sequence). Trimming took off 2 bases at V and 7 bases at J, with 17 bases between the two ends. The DNA of the CDR3 is TGTGCCTGGAGTCCCGGGACACCGAGGGGTGGCTACACCTTC. It yields the protein CAWSPGTPRGGYTF.

The chain combines TRBV2 with TRBJ2-5, with a possible D match to TRBD1 (6 bases). The tail of the sequence fits TRBJ2-7 better, so the J call may be wrong. Per the germline V gene, CDR1 is SNHLY and CDR2 is FYNNEI. The CDR3 runs to 15 residues. CDR3 amino acids: CASSDEQGSAYEQYF. CDR3 DNA sequence: TGTGCCAGCAGTGACGAGCAGGGGAGCGCCTACGAGCAGTACTTC.

This clone has just a few counts. This rearrangement joins TRBV4-1 to TRBJ1-1; no clear D. The ends were cut back, 4 bases at V and 4 bases at J, with 19 bases in the middle. In germline, CDR1 is MGHRA, CDR2 YSYEKL. The CDR3 extends over 16 amino acids. CDR3 protein: CASSPQEVSEGTEAFF. The CDR3 nucleotides are TGCGCCAGCAGCCCCCAGGAGGTTTCGGAAGGCACTGAAGCTTTCTTT.

The chain is built from TRBV6-5 and TRBJ1-1; the match to TRBD1 covers 8 bases. This CDR3 has 13 amino acids. V lost 5 bases to trimming and J lost 1 base; unmatched junction nucleotides: 0. Germline CDR1 and CDR2: MNHEY and SVGAGI. CDR3 sequence reads: CASSGQGNTEAFF. CDR3 DNA sequence: TGTGCCAGCAGTGGACAGGGGAACACTGAAGCTTTCTTT.

V and J are TRBV5-1 and TRBJ2-3; no firm D call. The CDR3 totals 14 residues. Germline lookup yields CDR1 SGHRS and CDR2 YFSETQ. The ends were cut back, 3 bases at V and 2 bases at J, with 10 bases in the middle. CDR3 in amino acids: CASSSSLYTDTQYF. Here the CDR3 DNA reads TGCGCCAGCAGCTCTTCTCTTTACACAGATACGCAGTATTTT. Together with reference TRBV5-1 and TRBJ2-3, the CDR3 gives the full variable domain: KAGVTQTPRYLIKTRGQQVTLSCSPISGHRSVSWYQQTPGQGLQFLFEYFSETQRNKGNFPGRFSGRQFSNSRSEMNVSTLELGDSALYLCASSSSLYTDTQYFGPGTRLTVL.

This chain links TRBV9 with TRBJ2-7, with 7 bases identical to TRBD1. Germline V lookup: CDR1 SGDLS, CDR2 YYNGEE. Trimming took 1 base from V and 4 from J; bases not matched to a gene: 5. The CDR3 is made up of 14 amino acids. DNA of the CDR3: TGTGCCAGCAGCGTAACCGGGACAGCTTACGAGCAGTACTTC. Translating it yields CASSVTGTAYEQYF.

V and J are TRBV28 and TRBJ2-1, with 7 bases that match TRBD2. The CDR3 extends over 16 amino acids. V dropped 6 bases and J dropped 3; count of bases not matched to a gene: 11. Germline assignment: CDR1 MDHEN and CDR2 SYDVKM. In DNA form, the CDR3 reads TGTGCCAGCAGCCACCCGGGGGAGCGGGGCTACAATGAGCAGTTCTTC. Protein product: CASSHPGERGYNEQFF.

The chain employs TRBV7-6 and TRBJ2-5; 8 bases are a match to TRBD2. The germline V gene encodes CDR1 SGHVS and CDR2 FNYEAQ. The CDR3 has 13 amino acids. The trim removed 5 bases at V and 4 bases at J, leaving 3 bases unmatched. The CDR3 DNA reads TGTGCCAGCAGCCGAAGCGGGGGAGAGACCCAGTACTTC. Protein: CASSRSGGETQYF.

V usage is TRBV7-9 and J usage is TRBJ2-7; D perhaps matches TRBD2 (5 bases). Germline values: CDR1 SEHNR, CDR2 FQNEAQ (reference sequence). This CDR3 is 16 amino acids long. The V end was cut by 5 bases, the J end by 0 bases, with 17 bases between. The CDR3 sequence: CASSPFEGSSSYEQYF. The DNA of the CDR3 is TGTGCCAGCAGCCCCTTCGAGGGTTCAAGCTCCTACGAGCAGTACTTC. Together with reference TRBV7-9 and TRBJ2-7, the CDR3 gives the full variable domain: DTGVSQNPRHKITKRGQNVTFRCDPISEHNRLYWYRQTLGQGPEFLTYFQNEAQLEKSRLLSDRFSAERPKGSFSTLEIQRTEQGDSAMYLCASSPFEGSSSYEQYFGPGTRLTVT.

This clone was observed a handful of times. J is TRBJ2-7 and V is TRBV11-2; TRBD1 is a possible D gene (6 bases). V was trimmed by 3 bases and J by 2 bases, leaving 14 bases between them. Germline assignment: CDR1 SGHAT and CDR2 FQNNGV. The CDR3 loop spans 15 amino acids. The CDR3 loop is CASSLDWAGAYEQYF. CDR3 coding DNA: TGTGCCAGCAGCTTGGACTGGGCAGGGGCCTACGAGCAGTACTTC.

The V and J genes are TRBV7-2 and TRBJ1-1, with D maybe TRBD1 (6 bases). The CDR3 is 14 amino acids. Trimming removed 5 bases at V and 1 base at J, with 11 bases between. Germline V gene sequence: CDR1 SGHTA, CDR2 FQGNSA. The CDR3 nucleotides read TGTGCCAGCAGCCAAAGGGGGGGGAACACTGAAGCTTTCTTT. This gives the protein CASSQRGGNTEAFF.

This clone was seen a single time. CDR3 region: CANSAGQGMVGQPQHF. The CDR3, as DNA: TGTGCCAACTCGGCGGGACAGGGGATGGTAGGACAGCCCCAGCATTTT. This rearrangement joins TRBV28 to TRBJ1-5; 10 bases line up with TRBD1. V gave up 10 bases and J gave up 7 bases; unmatched junction bases: 16. The germline V gene encodes CDR1 MDHEN and CDR2 SYDVKM. There are 16 residues in the CDR3. The full variable domain, in which reference TRBV28 and TRBJ1-5 provide the parts outside the CDR3, is DVKVTQSSRYLVKRTGEKVFLECVQDMDHENMFWYRQDPGLGLRLIYFSYDVKMKEKGDIPEGYSVSREKKERFSLILESASTNQTSMYLCANSAGQGMVGQPQHFGDGTRLSIL.

This rearrangement joins TRBV7-2 to TRBJ2-2; D possibly corresponds to TRBD1 (7 bases). Trimming cost V 1 base and J 6 bases, with 12 bases left between them. The CDR3 is 15 residues long. Germline CDR1 and CDR2: SGHTA and FQGNSA. CDR3 residues: CASSLELRGAGELFF. CDR3 DNA sequence: TGTGCCAGCAGCTTAGAGCTCAGGGGGGCCGGGGAGCTGTTTTTT.

V usage is TRBV6-6 and J usage is TRBJ1-5; the match to TRBD1 covers 7 bases. CDR1 and CDR2 from the germline V gene are MNHNY and SVGAGI (reference sequence). This CDR3 is built from 16 residues. V was pared by 0 bases and J by 2 bases, with 4 bases of the junction left unmatched. The DNA of the CDR3 is TGTGCCAGCAGTTACTCAAGGGGGCAGCGCAATCAGCCCCAGCATTTT. Encoded protein: CASSYSRGQRNQPQHF.

This CDR3 reads CASSTTGGYTF. The CDR3 DNA is TGTGCCAGCAGCACTACGGGGGGCTACACCTTC. The rearrangement links TRBV6-6 to TRBJ1-2; unclear D gene. The CDR3 spans 11 residues. The V gene lost 6 bases and the J gene lost 8 bases, with 10 bases spanning the gap. The germline V gene has CDR1 MNHNY and CDR2 SVGAGI (reference sequence).

The chain uses TRBV5-1 and TRBJ2-7; 9 nucleotides match TRBD1. Germline V gene lookup returns CDR1 SGHRS and CDR2 YFSETQ. The CDR3 is 15 residues long. The V and J ends lost 3 bases and 4 bases, in that order; junction bases with no gene match: 8. In DNA form, the CDR3 reads TGCGCCAGCAGCTCACCGGGACAGGGAGCTTACGAGCAGTACTTC. Translation gives CASSSPGQGAYEQYF.

Only one count was recorded for this clone. This rearrangement joins TRBV9 to TRBJ2-5, with TRBD1 matching over 7 bases. The DNA matches TRBJ2-7 better at its end, which makes the J call doubtful. The CDR3 covers 14 residues. Germline V gene lookup returns CDR1 SGDLS and CDR2 YYNGEE. The CDR3 DNA sequence: TGTGCCAGCAGCGTAGGGGACAGCTACTACGAGCAGTACTTC. This sequence encodes CASSVGDSYYEQYF.

The chain carries TRBV7-9 and TRBJ2-3; 11 bases are a match to TRBD2. CDR1 is SEHNR and CDR2 is FQNEAQ in the germline V gene (reference sequence). The V and J ends lost 6 bases and 7 bases, in that order; junction bases with no gene match: 6. This CDR3 contains 14 residues. The CDR3 DNA sequence: TGTGCCAGCAGGACTAGCGGGGAAACGAATACGCAGTATTTT. Translation gives CASRTSGETNTQYF.

The chain combines TRBV18 with TRBJ1-5, with a tentative D call TRBD1 (6 bases). Looked up from germline, CDR1 is KGHSH and CDR2 is LQKENI. This CDR3 region has 13 residues. Between the trimmed V and J ends, which lost 6 bases and 3 bases, there was a span of 9 bases. CDR3: CASSSGVNQPQHF. The DNA for the CDR3 is TGTGCCAGCTCCTCAGGGGTCAATCAGCCCCAGCATTTT.

The chain recombines TRBV29-1 with TRBJ2-7, with D maybe TRBD2 (5 bases). Germline assignment: CDR1 SQVTM and CDR2 ANQGSEA. V was trimmed by 6 bases and J by 3 bases, leaving 12 bases between them. This CDR3 has 12 amino acids. The DNA of the CDR3 is TGCAGCGTCCTCGGGGTTTACTACGAGCAGTACTTC. Translation: CSVLGVYYEQYF.